The 12 T cell receptor beta chains given below trace back to one sample, sequenced in a study of intratumoral heterogeneity in liver cancer. Profiling relied on immunoSEQ multiplex PCR, and the TCRdb table lists in-frame clones only, not all of them. The table includes about 5,900 clones, approximately 62% detected once. Sequences were derived from tumor-adjacent normal tissue, sampled before any cancer treatment. The receptors stem from a man aged 65-85 years with hepatocellular carcinoma.

This clone has only a few counts. V and J are TRBV3-1 (or the pseudogene TRBV3-2) and TRBJ2-2, with D perhaps TRBD1 or TRBD2 (6 bases each). The length of the CDR3 is 14 residues. Germline-derived CDR1 and CDR2 are LGHDT and YNNKEL (reference sequence). The V gene lost 6 bases and the J gene lost 7 bases, with 15 bases spanning the gap. The CDR3 sequence: CASSTVGGIGELFF. CDR3 sequence (DNA): TGTGCCAGCAGTACAGTAGGGGGGATCGGGGAGCTGTTTTTT.

This chain joins TRBV3-1 (or the pseudogene TRBV3-2) and TRBJ2-5, with a tentative D call TRBD2 (6 bases). This CDR3 spans 12 amino acids. Germline V CDR1 and CDR2: LGHDT, YNNKEL (reference sequence). V lost 1 base to trimming and J lost 7 bases, with 7 bases between them. The CDR3: CASSQVGGTQYF. CDR3 in DNA: TGTGCCAGCAGCCAAGTGGGGGGGACCCAGTACTTC.

This chain joins TRBV15 and TRBJ2-1; 11 nucleotides line up with TRBD2. The V and J ends lost 3 bases and 5 bases, in that order; junction bases with no gene match: 12. The V gene's germline CDR1 is LNHNV and CDR2 YYDKDF (reference sequence). This CDR3 is 18 amino acids long. DNA for the CDR3: TGTGCCACCAGCAGGACACCGATCGGGACTAGCGGAGACAATGAGCAGTTCTTC. Amino acids: CATSRTPIGTSGDNEQFF.

The J gene is TRBJ2-7, the V gene TRBV3-1 (or the pseudogene TRBV3-2), with a weak D call TRBD2 (5 bases). The CDR3 runs to 15 residues. Germline loops: CDR1 LGHDT, CDR2 YNNKEL (reference sequence). V lost 0 bases to trimming and J lost 3 bases, with 12 bases between them. Here the CDR3 DNA reads TGTGCCAGCAGCCAAGACGCCCGACGGGGCTACGAGCAGTACTTC. This codes for CASSQDARRGYEQYF.

The V and J genes are TRBV14 and TRBJ2-6; a weak D match, TRBD1 (6 bases). Germline CDR1 and CDR2: SGHDN and FVKESK. The CDR3 covers 19 residues. V was pared by 2 bases and J by 0 bases, with 17 bases between. The CDR3 protein is CASSQNWRQAFSGANVLTF. The DNA of the CDR3 is TGTGCCAGCAGCCAAAATTGGAGACAGGCCTTCTCTGGGGCCAACGTCCTGACTTTC.

The J gene is TRBJ1-1, the V gene TRBV27; D ambiguous. The CDR3 spans 13 residues. Trimming removed 3 bases from V and 3 bases from J, with 8 bases in between. From germline, CDR1 is MNHEY and CDR2 SMNVEV (reference sequence). The CDR3 nucleotides read TGTGCCAGCAGTTTGGTGGGTGACACTGAAGCTTTCTTT. Its protein product is CASSLVGDTEAFF.

The chain carries TRBV27 and TRBJ2-3; 9 nucleotides line up with TRBD2. Germline V gene lookup returns CDR1 MNHEY and CDR2 SMNVEV (reference sequence). CDR3 length: 16 residues. Trimming removed 4 bases from V and 3 bases from J; junction bases left unmatched: 8. The CDR3 DNA reads TGTGCCAGCAGTTACCTGACTAGCGGAACTACAGATACGCAGTATTTT. This encodes CASSYLTSGTTDTQYF.

This clone has more than one count but fewer than ten. The chain is built from TRBV5-1 and TRBJ1-1; the D is unclear. The germline gives CDR1 SGHRS, CDR2 YFSETQ. Trimming removed 4 bases from V and 9 bases from J, with 16 bases in between. The CDR3 runs to 13 residues. CDR3 DNA sequence: TGCGCCAGCAGCGTTGGAGATCCGATGAAAGCTTTCTTT. Translated: CASSVGDPMKAFF.

The chain has TRBV7-9 and TRBJ2-3; no reliable D call. V was shortened by 8 bases and J by 0 bases, with 9 bases between the two germline ends. This CDR3 contains 13 residues. In germline, CDR1 is SEHNR, CDR2 FQNEAQ (reference sequence). The CDR3 sequence is CASPDWSTDTQYF. CDR3 nucleotide sequence: TGTGCCAGCCCTGATTGGAGCACAGATACGCAGTATTTT.

The rearrangement joins TRBV6-5 to TRBJ2-1, with D possibly being TRBD1 (6 bases). V lost 6 bases, J lost 2 bases, and 11 bases lay in between. The CDR3 loop spans 14 amino acids. The germline V gene has CDR1 MNHEY and CDR2 SVGAGI. CDR3 sequence: CASREDSPYNEQFF. The CDR3 coding sequence is TGTGCCAGCAGAGAGGACAGTCCCTACAATGAGCAGTTCTTC.

This chain connects TRBV7-9 to TRBJ2-7, with D perhaps matching TRBD1 or TRBD2 (6 bases each). CDR3 length: 15 amino acids. The ends were cut back, 6 bases at V and 5 bases at J, with 20 bases in the middle. The germline V gene encodes CDR1 SEHNR and CDR2 FQNEAQ (reference sequence). The CDR3 sequence is CASSKRGARENEQYF. CDR3 bases: TGTGCCAGCAGTAAGAGGGGGGCCCGGGAAAACGAGCAGTACTTC. Full variable domain (rest looked up from reference TRBV7-9 and TRBJ2-7): DTGVSQNPRHKITKRGQNVTFRCDPISEHNRLYWYRQTLGQGPEFLTYFQNEAQLEKSRLLSDRFSAERPKGSFSTLEIQRTEQGDSAMYLCASSKRGARENEQYFGPGTRLTVT.

This clone is labeled as medium-sized. The rearrangement joins TRBV12-5 to TRBJ2-3; TRBD2 is a possible D gene (6 bases). The length of the CDR3 is 17 residues. Trimming took off 2 bases at V and 2 bases at J, with 17 bases between the two ends. Germline V CDR1 and CDR2: LGHNT, FRNRAP. Here the CDR3 DNA reads TGTGCTAGTGGTTTGTACCCCCCCGGGACTCCCACAGATACGCAGTATTTT. Its translation is CASGLYPPGTPTDTQYF.